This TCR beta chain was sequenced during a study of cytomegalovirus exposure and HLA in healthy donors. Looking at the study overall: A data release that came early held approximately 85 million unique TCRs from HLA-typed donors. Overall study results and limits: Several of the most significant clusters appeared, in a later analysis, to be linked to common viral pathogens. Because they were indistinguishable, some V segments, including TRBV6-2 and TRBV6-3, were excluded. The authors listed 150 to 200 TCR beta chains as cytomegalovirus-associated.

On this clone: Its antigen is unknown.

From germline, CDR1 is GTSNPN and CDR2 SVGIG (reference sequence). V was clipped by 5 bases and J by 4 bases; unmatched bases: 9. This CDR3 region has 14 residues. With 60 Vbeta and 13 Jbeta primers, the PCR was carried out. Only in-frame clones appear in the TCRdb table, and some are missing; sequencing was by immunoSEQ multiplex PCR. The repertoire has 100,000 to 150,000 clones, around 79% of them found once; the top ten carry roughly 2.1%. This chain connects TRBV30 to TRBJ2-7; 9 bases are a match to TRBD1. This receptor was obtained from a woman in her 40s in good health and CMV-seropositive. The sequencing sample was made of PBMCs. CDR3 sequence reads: CAWAQGATLYEQYF. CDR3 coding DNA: TGTGCCTGGGCACAGGGGGCTACCCTTTACGAGCAGTACTTC.